Sequencing of this TCR beta chain was carried out in a study of vaccination effects on CD4 cells after COVID-19. Study-wide points: Both infection-induced and vaccine-induced clones contracted markedly at late post-vaccination timepoints. Convalescents' spike-reactive clones after vaccination were mainly made up of new clones that the vaccine induced.

This clone was seen a handful of times. Its antigen is still unknown. Measured with immunoSEQ multiplex PCR; TCRdb has only the in-frame clones, and not every one. The table records roughly 26,000 clones, approximately 80% of them present only once. The CDR3 covers 16 residues. Sequencing followed a ViraFEST assay step that expanded antigen-specific CD4+ T cells with viral peptide pools. Following a roughly 11-day culture, CD4+ T cells were purified. SARS-CoV-2 infection was confirmed by PCR in the person between March and December 2020. Fresh IL-2-containing medium replaced half the medium on days 3 and 7.

The sample was CD4+ T cells from PBMCs cultured with HCoV-NL63 spike peptides, taken before COVID-19 vaccination. This TCR derives from a human donor who had a prior SARS-CoV-2 infection. V usage is TRBV21-1 and J usage is TRBJ1-5; the table's D call, TRBD1, has no DNA check behind it. TRBV21-1 is labeled a pseudogene. Here the CDR3 DNA reads TGTGCCAGCAGCGCCAGGGTAGAAGAAAGCAATCAGCCCCAGCATTTT. It is translated as CASSARVEESNQPQHF.